The present entry profiles one T cell receptor beta chain with its context. Its specificity is unknown. The data stem from a study of OX40 agonist ivuxolimab in advanced cancers. Study summary: Patients received ivuxolimab, an agonistic anti-OX40 (CD134) antibody. The dose-escalation cohort was about 83% male, with a mean age of 60 years, ranging roughly 23 to 79. Overall study results and limits: Nonresponders, in some cases, also had low normalized T-cell clonal expansion.

CDR3 length: 17 residues. Germline-derived CDR1 and CDR2 are SGHNT and YYREEE (reference sequence). The V gene end was trimmed by 5 bases and the J gene end by 3 bases; junction bases not matched to a gene: 11. TCRdb's copy holds only in-frame clones and misses some; the assay was immunoSEQ multiplex PCR. Seen here are tens of thousands of clones, more than 85% observed once, and the top ten hold 2% to 3%. Sequencing used CD4+ or CD8+ T cells sorted from blood, obtained in a trial of the OX40 agonist ivuxolimab. This chain connects TRBV5-4 to TRBJ2-7, with 13 bases identical to TRBD2. The receptor's source is an adult with an advanced solid tumor such as melanoma, head and neck, liver or kidney cancer. Written as DNA, the CDR3 is TGTGCCAGCAGTCGTGGGACTAGCGGGAACGCGCTCTACGAGCAGTACTTC. Protein sequence: CASSRGTSGNALYEQYF.